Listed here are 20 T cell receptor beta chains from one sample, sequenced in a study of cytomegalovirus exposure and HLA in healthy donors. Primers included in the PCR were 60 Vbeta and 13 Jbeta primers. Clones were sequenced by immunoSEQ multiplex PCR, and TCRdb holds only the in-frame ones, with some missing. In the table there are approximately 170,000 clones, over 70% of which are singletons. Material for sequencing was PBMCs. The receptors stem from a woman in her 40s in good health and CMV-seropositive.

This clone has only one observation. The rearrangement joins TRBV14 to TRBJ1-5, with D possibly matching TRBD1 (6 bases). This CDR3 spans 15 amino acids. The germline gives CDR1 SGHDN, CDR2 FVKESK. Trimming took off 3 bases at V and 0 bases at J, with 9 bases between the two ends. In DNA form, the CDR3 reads TGTGCCAGCAGCCACGGACAGAATAGCAATCAGCCCCAGCATTTT. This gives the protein CASSHGQNSNQPQHF.

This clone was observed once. CDR3 sequence (DNA): TGTGCCAGCAGCGTGACAGGGGTGGCCTCCCATGGCTACACCTTC. Its translation: CASSVTGVASHGYTF. V and J are TRBV9 and TRBJ1-2; 8 nucleotides align to TRBD1. After removal of 2 bases from V and 6 bases from J, the junction contained 9 bases not matched to a gene. The germline CDR1 and CDR2 sequences are SGDLS and YYNGEE. CDR3 length equals 15 residues.

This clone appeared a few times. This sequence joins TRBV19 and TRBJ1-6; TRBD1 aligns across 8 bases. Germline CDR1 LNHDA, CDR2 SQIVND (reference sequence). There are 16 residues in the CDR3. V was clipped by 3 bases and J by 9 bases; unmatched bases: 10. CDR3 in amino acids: CASSMGQVAVSSPLHF. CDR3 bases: TGTGCCAGTAGTATGGGACAGGTAGCCGTAAGTTCACCCCTCCACTTT.

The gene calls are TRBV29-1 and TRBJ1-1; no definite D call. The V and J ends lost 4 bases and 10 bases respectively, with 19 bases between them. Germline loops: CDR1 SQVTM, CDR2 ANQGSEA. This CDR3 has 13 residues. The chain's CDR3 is CSVAPLMLPGAFF. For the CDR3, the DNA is TGCAGCGTTGCCCCGCTGATGCTTCCCGGAGCTTTCTTT.

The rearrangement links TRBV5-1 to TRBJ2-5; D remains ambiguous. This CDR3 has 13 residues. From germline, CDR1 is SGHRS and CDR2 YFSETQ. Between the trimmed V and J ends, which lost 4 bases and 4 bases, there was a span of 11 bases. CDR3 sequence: CASSPNAGETQYF. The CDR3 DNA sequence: TGCGCCAGCAGCCCGAACGCCGGAGAGACCCAGTACTTC.

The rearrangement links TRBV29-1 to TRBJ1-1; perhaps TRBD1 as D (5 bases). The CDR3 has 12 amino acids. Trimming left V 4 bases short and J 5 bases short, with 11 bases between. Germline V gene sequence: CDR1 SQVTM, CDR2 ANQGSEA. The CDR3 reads CSVVGVRTEAFF. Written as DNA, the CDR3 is TGCAGCGTTGTAGGGGTTCGGACTGAAGCTTTCTTT. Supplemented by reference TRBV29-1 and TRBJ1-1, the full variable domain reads SAVISQKPSRDICQRGTSLTIQCQVDSQVTMMFWYRQQPGQSLTLIATANQGSEATYESGFVIDKFPISRPNLTFSTLTVSNMSPEDSSIYLCSVVGVRTEAFFGQGTRLTVV.

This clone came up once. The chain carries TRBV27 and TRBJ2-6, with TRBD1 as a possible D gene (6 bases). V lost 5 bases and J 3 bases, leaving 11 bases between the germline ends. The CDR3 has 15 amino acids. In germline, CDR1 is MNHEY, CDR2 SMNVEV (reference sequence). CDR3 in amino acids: CASSPQGFGANVLTF. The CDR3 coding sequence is TGTGCCAGCAGTCCACAGGGTTTTGGGGCCAACGTCCTGACTTTC.

The DNA for the CDR3 is TGCGCCAGCAGCCAAGGAACAGTCGGTGGCTACACCTTC. This gives the protein CASSQGTVGGYTF. The J gene is TRBJ1-2, the V gene TRBV4-3; the D is unclear. The CDR3 runs 13 residues. Germline CDR1 and CDR2: LGHNA and YSLEER. V was pared by 1 base and J by 7 bases, with 10 bases between.

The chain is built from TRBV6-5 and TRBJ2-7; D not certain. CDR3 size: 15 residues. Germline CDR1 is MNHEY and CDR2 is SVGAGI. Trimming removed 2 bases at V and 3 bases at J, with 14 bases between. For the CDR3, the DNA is TGTGCCAGCAGTTACGCCCCGACTGACGGCTACGAGCAGTACTTC. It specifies CASSYAPTDGYEQYF.

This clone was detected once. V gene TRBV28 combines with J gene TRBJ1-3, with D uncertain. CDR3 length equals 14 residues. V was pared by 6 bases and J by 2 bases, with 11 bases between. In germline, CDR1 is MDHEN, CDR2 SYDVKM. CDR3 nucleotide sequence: TGTGCCAGCAGCCCCCTCCAGACTGGAAACACCATATATTTT. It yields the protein CASSPLQTGNTIYF.

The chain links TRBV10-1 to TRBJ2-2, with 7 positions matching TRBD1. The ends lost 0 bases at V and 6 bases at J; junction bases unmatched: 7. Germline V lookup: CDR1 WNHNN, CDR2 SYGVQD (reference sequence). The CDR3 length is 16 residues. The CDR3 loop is CASSESVQGKAGELFF. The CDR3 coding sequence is TGCGCCAGCAGTGAGTCCGTACAGGGGAAGGCCGGGGAGCTGTTTTTT.

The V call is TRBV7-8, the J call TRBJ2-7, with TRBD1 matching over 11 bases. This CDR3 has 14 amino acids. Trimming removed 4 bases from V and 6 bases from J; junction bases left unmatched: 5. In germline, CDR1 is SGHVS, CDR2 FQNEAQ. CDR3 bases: TGTGCCAGCAGCTGGGACAGGGGGGGAAGCGAGCAGTACTTC. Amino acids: CASSWDRGGSEQYF. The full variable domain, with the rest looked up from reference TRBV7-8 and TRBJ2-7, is GAGVSQSPRYKVAKRGQDVALRCDPISGHVSLFWYQQALGQGPEFLTYFQNEAQLDKSGLPSDRFFAERPEGSVSTLKIQRTQQEDSAVYLCASSWDRGGSEQYFGPGTRLTVT.

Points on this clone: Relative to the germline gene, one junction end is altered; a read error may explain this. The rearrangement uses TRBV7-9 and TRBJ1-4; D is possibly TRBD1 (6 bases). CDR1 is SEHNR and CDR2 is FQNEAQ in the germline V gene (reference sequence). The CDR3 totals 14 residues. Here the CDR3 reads CSSSATGPFEKLFF. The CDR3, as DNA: TGTTCCAGCAGCGCGACAGGTCCTTTTGAAAAACTGTTTTTT.

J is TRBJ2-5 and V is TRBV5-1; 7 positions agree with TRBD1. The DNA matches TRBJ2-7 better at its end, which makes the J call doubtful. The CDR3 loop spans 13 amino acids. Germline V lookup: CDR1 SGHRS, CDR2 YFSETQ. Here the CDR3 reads CASRLGQNYEQYF. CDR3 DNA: TGCGCCAGCAGGCTGGGACAGAACTACGAGCAGTACTTC.

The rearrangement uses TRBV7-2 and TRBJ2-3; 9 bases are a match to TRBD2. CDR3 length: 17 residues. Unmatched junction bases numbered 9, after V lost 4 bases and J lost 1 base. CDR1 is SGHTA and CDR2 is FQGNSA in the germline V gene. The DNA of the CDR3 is TGTGCCAGCAGCTCGGCCCCAGCGGGGGGCCGCACAGATACGCAGTATTTT. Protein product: CASSSAPAGGRTDTQYF.

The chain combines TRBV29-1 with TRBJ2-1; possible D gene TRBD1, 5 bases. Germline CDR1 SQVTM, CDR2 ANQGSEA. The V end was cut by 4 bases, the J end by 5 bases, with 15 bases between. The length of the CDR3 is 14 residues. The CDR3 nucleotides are TGCAGCGTTGCCCTAATTAGGGGAAACAATGAGCAGTTCTTC. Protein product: CSVALIRGNNEQFF.

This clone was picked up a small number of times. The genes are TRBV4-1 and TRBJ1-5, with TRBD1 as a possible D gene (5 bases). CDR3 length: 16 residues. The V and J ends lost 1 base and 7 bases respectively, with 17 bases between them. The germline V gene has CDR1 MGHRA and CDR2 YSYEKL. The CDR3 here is CASSQVPSGDGQPQHF. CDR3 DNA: TGCGCCAGCAGCCAAGTCCCCTCGGGGGATGGCCAGCCCCAGCATTTT.

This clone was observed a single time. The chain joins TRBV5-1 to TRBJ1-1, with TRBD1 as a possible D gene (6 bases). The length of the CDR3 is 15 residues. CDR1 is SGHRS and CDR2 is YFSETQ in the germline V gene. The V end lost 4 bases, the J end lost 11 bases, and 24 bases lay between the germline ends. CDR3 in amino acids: CASSPRGRGPPGAFF. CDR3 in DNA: TGCGCCAGCAGCCCCAGGGGAAGAGGCCCCCCGGGCGCTTTCTTT.

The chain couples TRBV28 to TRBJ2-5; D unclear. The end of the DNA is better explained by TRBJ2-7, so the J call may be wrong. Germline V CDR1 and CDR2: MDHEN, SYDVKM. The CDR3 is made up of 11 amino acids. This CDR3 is CASSPFYEQYF. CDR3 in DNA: TGTGCCAGCAGCCCTTTTTACGAGCAGTACTTC.

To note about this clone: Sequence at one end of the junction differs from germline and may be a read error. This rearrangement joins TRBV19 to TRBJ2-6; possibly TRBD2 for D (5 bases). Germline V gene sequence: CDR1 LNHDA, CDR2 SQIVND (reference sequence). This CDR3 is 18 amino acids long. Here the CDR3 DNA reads TGTGCCAGTAGTATCCTGGCGGGTCCGGGCTCTGAGGCCAACGGCCTGACTTTC. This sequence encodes CASSILAGPGSEANGLTF.